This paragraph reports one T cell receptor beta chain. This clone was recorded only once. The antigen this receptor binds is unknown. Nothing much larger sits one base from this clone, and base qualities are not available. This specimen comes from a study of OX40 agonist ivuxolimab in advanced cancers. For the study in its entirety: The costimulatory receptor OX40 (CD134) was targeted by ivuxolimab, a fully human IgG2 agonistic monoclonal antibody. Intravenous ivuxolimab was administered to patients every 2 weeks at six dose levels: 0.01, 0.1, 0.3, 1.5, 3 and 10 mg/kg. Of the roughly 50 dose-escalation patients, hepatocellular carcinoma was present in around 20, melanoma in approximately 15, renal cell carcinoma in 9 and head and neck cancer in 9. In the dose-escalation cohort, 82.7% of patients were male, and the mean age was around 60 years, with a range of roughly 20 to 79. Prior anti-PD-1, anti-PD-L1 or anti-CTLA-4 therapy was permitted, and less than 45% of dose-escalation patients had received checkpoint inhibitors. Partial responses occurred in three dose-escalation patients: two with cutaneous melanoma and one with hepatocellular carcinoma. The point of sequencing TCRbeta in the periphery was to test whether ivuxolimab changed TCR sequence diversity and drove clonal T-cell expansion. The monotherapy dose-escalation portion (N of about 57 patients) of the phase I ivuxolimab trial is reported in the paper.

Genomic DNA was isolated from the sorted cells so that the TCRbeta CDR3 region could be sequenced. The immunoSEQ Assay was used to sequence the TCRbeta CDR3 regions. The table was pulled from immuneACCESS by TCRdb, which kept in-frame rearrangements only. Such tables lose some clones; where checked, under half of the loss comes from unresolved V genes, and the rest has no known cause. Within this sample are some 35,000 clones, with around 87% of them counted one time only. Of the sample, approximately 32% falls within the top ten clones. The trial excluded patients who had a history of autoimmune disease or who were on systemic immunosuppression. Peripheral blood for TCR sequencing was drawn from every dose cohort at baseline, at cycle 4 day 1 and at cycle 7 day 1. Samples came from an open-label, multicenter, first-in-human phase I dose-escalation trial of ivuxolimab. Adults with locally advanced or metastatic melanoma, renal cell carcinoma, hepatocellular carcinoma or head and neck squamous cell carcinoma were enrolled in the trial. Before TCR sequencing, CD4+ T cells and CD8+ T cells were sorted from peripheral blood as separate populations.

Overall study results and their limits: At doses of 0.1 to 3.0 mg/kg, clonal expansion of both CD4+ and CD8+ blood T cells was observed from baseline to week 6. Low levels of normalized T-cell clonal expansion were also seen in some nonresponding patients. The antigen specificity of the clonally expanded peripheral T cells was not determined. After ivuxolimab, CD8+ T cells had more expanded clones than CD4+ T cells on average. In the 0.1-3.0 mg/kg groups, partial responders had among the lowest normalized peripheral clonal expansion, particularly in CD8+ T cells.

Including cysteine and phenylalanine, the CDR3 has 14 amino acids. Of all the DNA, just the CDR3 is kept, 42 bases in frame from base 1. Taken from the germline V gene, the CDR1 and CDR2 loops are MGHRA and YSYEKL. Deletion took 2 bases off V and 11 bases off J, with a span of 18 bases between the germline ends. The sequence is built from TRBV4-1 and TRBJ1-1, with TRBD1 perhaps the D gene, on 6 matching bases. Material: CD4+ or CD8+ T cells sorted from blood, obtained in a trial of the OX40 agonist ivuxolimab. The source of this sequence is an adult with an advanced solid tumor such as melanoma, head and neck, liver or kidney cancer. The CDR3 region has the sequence CASSQPKQGPQAFF. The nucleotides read TGCGCCAGCAGCCAACCTAAACAGGGTCCTCAGGCTTTCTTT.